A selection of T cell receptor beta chains follows, all from one sample in a study of blood T cell repertoires in COVID-19. Measured with immunoSEQ multiplex PCR; TCRdb has only the in-frame clones, and not every one. The table includes about 100,000 clones, almost 90% detected once. Sequenced: peripheral blood. These receptors originate from a human donor in a cohort sampled during active COVID-19. The conserved cysteine and the conserved F or W are not part of the CDR3 here. Fields, in order: J gene, V gene, CDR3 protein.

>TRBJ2-1|TRBV5-8
ASSLGGRAYNEQF
>TRBJ1-3|TRBV9
ASSVDAGSGNTIY
>TRBJ1-1|TRBV7-8
ASSLDRAGTEAF
>TRBJ2-1|TRBV5-1
ASSTGQRGSISEQF
>TRBJ2-2|TRBV7-3
ASSLTRGGTGELF
>TRBJ1-2|TRBV28
ASRADFGGYT
>TRBJ1-3|TRBV7-2
ASSLGVGGGGLSGNTIY
>TRBJ2-7|TRBV28
ASSLMLRNEQY
>TRBJ2-7|TRBV7-8
ASSQLESKQY
>TRBJ2-2|TRBV19
ASSKTQQGVVAKREIWTGELF
>TRBJ2-7|TRBV18
ASSMDRVYEQY
>TRBJ1-6|TRBV5-1
ASSQGGSPLH
>TRBJ1-2|TRBV27
ASTSPHRGNYGYT
>TRBJ2-6|TRBV6-6
ASSPKGDSGANVLT
>TRBJ2-7|TRBV7-9
ASSPTGAYEQY
>TRBJ2-1|TRBV7-3
ASSFRVHGGPDEQF
>TRBJ2-3|TRBV5-1
ASSLGDGGTQY
>TRBJ1-2|TRBV5-1
ASTPGTGNSGYT
>TRBJ2-2|TRBV6-1
ASSAFKFSNRGELF
>TRBJ2-3|TRBV3-1/TRBV3-2
ASSQVEREGSGGPAPPQY
>TRBJ2-3|TRBV25-1
ASSEEAGTDTQY
>TRBJ1-4|TRBV27
ASSWAGGLTNEKLF
>TRBJ1-1|TRBV12-3/TRBV12-4
ASSRRVETEAF
>TRBJ2-6|TRBV7-2
ASRASGANVLT
>TRBJ2-1|TRBV14
ASSRVARLAGGLTNEQF
>TRBJ1-1|TRBV4-3
ASSHTGPSGAEAF